Presented here are 24 T cell receptor beta chains from one specimen sequenced in a study of neurological immune-mediated disorders. Each CDR3 protein gets one entry after TCRdb re-called the 5' RACE reads with MiXCR. The sample records about 65,000 distinct CDR3 sequences, around 4% being singletons. The sequencing input was PBMCs. The receptors derive from a man over 45 with multiple sclerosis.

DNA of the CDR3: TGTGCCAGCACCCTGAGAGGCAATGGCTACACCTTC. Protein sequence: CASTLRGNGYTF. The genes are TRBV6-6 and TRBJ1-2; D not certain. The CDR3 extends over 12 amino acids. In germline, CDR1 is MNHNY, CDR2 SVGAGI (reference sequence). The ends were cut back, 7 bases at V and 6 bases at J, with 12 bases in the middle.

This clonotype was recorded at least ten times. This rearrangement joins TRBV7-8 to TRBJ1-5; perhaps TRBD1 as D (5 bases). V gave up 5 bases and J gave up 2 bases, with 13 bases separating them. Per the germline V gene, CDR1 is SGHVS and CDR2 is FQNEAQ. This CDR3 is built from 15 residues. CDR3 coding DNA: TGTGCCAGCAGCCCCAGCGGCAGGGGCAATCAGCCCCAGCATTTT. This codes for CASSPSGRGNQPQHF.

This clonotype was picked up many times. The CDR3, as DNA: TGTGCCAGCAGACCAAAGAGCTCTGGGGCCAACGTCCTGACTTTC. Protein: CASRPKSSGANVLTF. J is TRBJ2-6 and V is TRBV2; D gene unclear. The CDR3 covers 15 residues. The germline V gene encodes CDR1 SNHLY and CDR2 FYNNEI. V dropped 6 bases and J dropped 0 bases, with 9 bases sitting between them.

At least ten counts were recorded for this clonotype. The chain has TRBV6-5 and TRBJ1-4, with 9 bases lining up with TRBD1. CDR3 size: 13 residues. Germline CDR1 reads MNHEY; CDR2 reads SVGAGI. Trimming at V came to 6 bases and at J to 14 bases, leaving 10 bases not matched to a gene. This CDR3 reads CASSRGQGGFLFF. As DNA, the CDR3 is TGTGCCAGCAGCCGGGGACAGGGAGGTTTTCTGTTTTTT.

The chain combines TRBV5-1 with TRBJ1-1; no clear D. V lost 3 bases and J 0 bases, leaving 9 bases between the germline ends. The CDR3 has 14 residues. Germline assignment: CDR1 SGHRS and CDR2 YFSETQ. The CDR3 spells CASSWTSMNTEAFF. As DNA, the CDR3 is TGCGCCAGCAGCTGGACGAGTATGAACACTGAAGCTTTCTTT.

The table lists this clonotype with many counts. The chain recombines TRBV5-5 with TRBJ1-2; perhaps TRBD1 as D (6 bases). Germline V gene sequence: CDR1 SGHKS, CDR2 YYEKEE (reference sequence). This CDR3 region has 17 residues. V gave up 4 bases and J gave up 5 bases, with 24 bases separating them. The CDR3 is CASSPAGDPLSPYGYTF. CDR3 sequence (DNA): TGTGCCAGCAGCCCAGCAGGGGACCCTCTTTCGCCTTATGGCTACACCTTC. Using reference TRBV5-5 and TRBJ1-2 for the parts outside the CDR3, the full variable domain is DAGVTQSPTHLIKTRGQQVTLRCSPISGHKSVSWYQQVLGQGPQFIFQYYEKEERGRGNFPDRFSARQFPNYSSELNVNALLLGDSALYLCASSPAGDPLSPYGYTFGSGTRLTVV.

The chain combines TRBV7-9 with TRBJ2-1; TRBD1 agrees at 9 bases. Trimming cost V 5 bases and J 8 bases; bases outside gene matches: 10. Germline V gene data show CDR1 as SEHNR and CDR2 as FQNEAQ (reference sequence). CDR3 length: 15 amino acids. The CDR3 nucleotides read TGTGCCAGCAGCCAATCCGGGACAGGGCTCTATGAGCAGTTCTTC. Translation gives CASSQSGTGLYEQFF.

This clonotype was seen only a few times. One junction end does not reproduce the germline sequence, and a read error may be involved. The V and J genes are TRBV12-3 or TRBV12-4 and TRBJ1-5; D uncertain. CDR3 length equals 12 residues. The CDR3 sequence is CASSQYGQPQNF. The CDR3, as DNA: TGTGCCAGCAGCCAATATGGGCAGCCCCAGAATTTT.

This clonotype has more than one count but fewer than ten. Mismatch with germline at one junction end may stem from a read error. The V and J genes are TRBV2 and TRBJ1-6; D gene uncertain. Germline V CDR1 and CDR2: SNHLY, FYNNEI. The CDR3 runs 15 residues. The CDR3 sequence is CASRPTENANSPLNF. The CDR3 DNA is TGTGCCAGCAGACCCACAGAGAACGCGAATTCACCCCTCAACTTT.

This clonotype was seen repeatedly, ten times or more. V and J are TRBV12-3 or TRBV12-4 and TRBJ1-2; no clear D gene. Between the trimmed V and J ends, which lost 4 bases and 0 bases, there was a span of 9 bases. This CDR3 has 14 residues. The CDR3: CASSYFPANYGYTF. In DNA form, the CDR3 reads TGTGCCAGCAGTTACTTCCCCGCTAACTATGGCTACACCTTC.

This clonotype was seen many times. This chain uses TRBV5-1 with TRBJ2-3; TRBD2 matches 9 bases. From germline, CDR1 is SGHRS and CDR2 YFSETQ. V gave up 4 bases and J gave up 6 bases; unmatched junction bases: 9. The CDR3 is made up of 15 amino acids. The CDR3 loop is CASSQAGGPWDTQYF. CDR3 DNA sequence: TGCGCCAGCAGCCAGGCGGGGGGGCCTTGGGATACGCAGTATTTT.

Many counts were recorded for this clonotype. V usage is TRBV5-1 and J usage is TRBJ2-1, with D unresolved. The CDR3 is 15 amino acids. The V and J ends lost 1 base and 1 base respectively, with 9 bases between them. CDR1 SGHRS and CDR2 YFSETQ come from the germline V gene. The CDR3 sequence is CASSLTAASYNEQFF. DNA for the CDR3: TGCGCCAGCAGCTTGACGGCAGCATCCTACAATGAGCAGTTCTTC. Based on the CDR3 plus reference TRBV5-1 and TRBJ2-1, the full variable domain is KAGVTQTPRYLIKTRGQQVTLSCSPISGHRSVSWYQQTPGQGLQFLFEYFSETQRNKGNFPGRFSGRQFSNSRSEMNVSTLELGDSALYLCASSLTAASYNEQFFGPGTRLTVL.

This clonotype came up a few times. At one boundary the junction diverges from the germline segment, which might be a read error. The chain couples TRBV18 to TRBJ1-6, with 7 bases fitting TRBD1. This CDR3 is built from 13 residues. Germline CDR1 reads KGHSH; CDR2 reads LQKENI. CDR3 region: CASSADRVSPLNF. The DNA of the CDR3 is TGTGCCAGCTCAGCCGACAGGGTTTCACCCCTCAACTTT.

Ten or more counts support this clonotype. The V and J genes are TRBV15 and TRBJ2-1; 8 nucleotides align to TRBD2. The V gene end was trimmed by 0 bases and the J gene end by 4 bases; junction bases not matched to a gene: 5. This CDR3 region has 16 residues. The germline V gene has CDR1 LNHNV and CDR2 YYDKDF (reference sequence). CDR3 loop: CATSRDQAGEYNEQFF. DNA of the CDR3: TGTGCCACCAGCAGAGATCAAGCGGGGGAGTACAATGAGCAGTTCTTC.

This clonotype appeared many times. The rearrangement links TRBV12-3 or TRBV12-4 to TRBJ2-5, with 10 bases fitting TRBD2. The V segment lost 6 bases and the J segment 4 bases; nucleotides outside the gene matches: 11. The CDR3 runs to 16 residues. This chain's CDR3 is CASSMGTSVRGETQYF. The CDR3 DNA sequence: TGTGCCAGCAGCATGGGGACTAGCGTAAGAGGAGAGACCCAGTACTTC.

This clonotype was counted between two and nine times. This rearrangement joins TRBV7-2 to TRBJ2-1; D uncertain. V was pared by 5 bases and J by 4 bases, with 6 bases between. CDR1 and CDR2 from the germline V gene are SGHTA and FQGNSA. The length of the CDR3 is 12 residues. The CDR3 coding sequence is TGTGCCAGCAGCCTAAGTTACAATGAGCAGTTCTTC. This encodes CASSLSYNEQFF. Based on the CDR3 plus reference TRBV7-2 and TRBJ2-1, the full variable domain is GAGVSQSPSNKVTEKGKDVELRCDPISGHTALYWYRQSLGQGLEFLIYFQGNSAPDKSGLPSDRFSAERTGGSVSTLTIQRTQQEDSAVYLCASSLSYNEQFFGPGTRLTVL.

This clonotype has a count of ten or more. The chain links TRBV20-1 to TRBJ1-6; 9 nucleotides match TRBD1. Germline V gives CDR1 DFQATT, CDR2 SNEGSKA (reference sequence). V gave up 0 bases and J gave up 7 bases; unmatched junction bases: 4. The CDR3 length is 15 residues. CDR3 sequence reads: CSARDRDRANSPLHF. The CDR3 nucleotides are TGCAGTGCTAGAGACCGGGACAGGGCCAATTCACCCCTCCACTTT.

This clonotype was seen repeatedly, ten times or more. One end of the junction fails to match germline, which may point to a read error. The V and J genes are TRBV5-5 and TRBJ1-5; D unclear. Germline loops: CDR1 SGHKS, CDR2 YYEKEE (reference sequence). The CDR3 is made up of 12 amino acids. The CDR3 region has the DNA TGTGCCAGCAGCTTGCCAGGTCAGCCCCAGAATTTT. It codes for CASSLPGQPQNF.

This clonotype occurred many times. This sequence joins TRBV12-3 or TRBV12-4 and TRBJ1-1; no firm D call. V lost 7 bases and J 3 bases, leaving 15 bases between the germline ends. The CDR3 runs to 14 residues. The CDR3 spells CASTPAGWDTEAFF. In DNA form, the CDR3 reads TGTGCCAGCACCCCAGCGGGCTGGGACACTGAAGCTTTCTTT.

This clonotype has a count of ten or more. The CDR3 DNA sequence: TGCGCCAGCAGCTTGCAGGCCGGAGGTAATGAAAAACTGTTTTTT. Protein product: CASSLQAGGNEKLFF. The chain recombines TRBV5-1 with TRBJ1-4; D gene ambiguous. Trimming removed 1 base at V and 4 bases at J, with 11 bases between. Germline V gives CDR1 SGHRS, CDR2 YFSETQ. This CDR3 spans 15 amino acids.

This clonotype was recorded at least ten times. This chain joins TRBV3-1 and TRBJ2-7; D tentatively fits TRBD1 or TRBD2 (5 bases each). Germline V gives CDR1 LGHDT, CDR2 YNNKEL (reference sequence). This CDR3 is built from 17 residues. With 3 bases removed from V and 2 bases from J, the gap between germline ends came to 20 bases. Here the CDR3 DNA reads TGTGCCAGCAGCCACTACCGGGGTGGGGGTACTCCCTACGAGCAGTACGTC. Translated, it gives CASSHYRGGGTPYEQYV.

In this sample, this clonotype turned up many times. The chain carries TRBV12-3 or TRBV12-4 and TRBJ2-1; D ambiguous. The CDR3 sequence is 14 residues long. With 5 bases removed from V and 6 bases from J, the gap between germline ends came to 14 bases. CDR3 nucleotides: TGTGCCAGCAGTGCAGTGGTAGTTGGCAATGAGCAGTTCTTC. This codes for CASSAVVVGNEQFF.

In its sample, this clonotype was seen many times. V and J are TRBV10-3 and TRBJ1-6; possible D gene TRBD1, 6 bases. Trimming cost V 6 bases and J 8 bases, with 17 bases left between them. This CDR3 has 15 residues. The germline V gene has CDR1 ENHRY and CDR2 SYGVKD. The CDR3 DNA reads TGTGCCATCAGCCAGAGGGGCAGGGGCGATTCACCCCTCCACTTT. This translates into CAISQRGRGDSPLHF.

Ten or more counts support this clonotype. The V call is TRBV5-1, the J call TRBJ2-1, with 9 bases fitting TRBD2. Trimming at V came to 5 bases and at J to 0 bases, leaving 6 bases not matched to a gene. Germline V gene sequence: CDR1 SGHRS, CDR2 YFSETQ. CDR3 length equals 16 residues. This CDR3 reads CASRPASGVSYNEQFF. CDR3 nucleotides: TGCGCCAGCAGACCCGCTAGCGGGGTCTCCTACAATGAGCAGTTCTTC. The complete variable domain, with remaining parts taken from reference TRBV5-1 and TRBJ2-1, reads KAGVTQTPRYLIKTRGQQVTLSCSPISGHRSVSWYQQTPGQGLQFLFEYFSETQRNKGNFPGRFSGRQFSNSRSEMNVSTLELGDSALYLCASRPASGVSYNEQFFGPGTRLTVL.